This paragraph covers one T cell receptor beta chain sequence. Its antigen is as yet unknown. The sample is drawn from a study of shared clonotypes between healthy human individuals. Study-level results: Clonotypes not shared had lower generation probabilities than those common to all four donors.

Methods used by the authors: Because ImmunoSEQ provided only junction sequences with no quality scores, the filtering differed. TCRdb keeps only in-frame clones here, not all; method: immunoSEQ multiplex PCR. V, J and clone size reflect that table, while D and trimming were determined from the DNA. The table lists around 2.3 million clones, 90% to 97% of them singletons, with less than 0.15% in the top ten. Healthy HIV-negative adults with no recent acute infections or vaccinations were recruited as donors. Sequences were obtained from naive CD4+ T cells sorted from blood. Subset defined: CD45RA+ positively selected. The clonotype originates from a young man in good health.

This chain's CDR3 is CASTEATNEKLFF. For the CDR3, the DNA is TGTGCCAGCACAGAGGCAACTAATGAAAAACTGTTTTTT. V and J are TRBV19 and TRBJ1-4; the D is unclear. Trimming cost V 9 bases and J 0 bases, with 8 bases left between them. CDR1 is LNHDA, CDR2 SQIVND, per germline (reference sequence). The CDR3 spans 13 residues.